These 10 T cell receptor beta chains were all obtained from the same sample, sequenced in a study of cytomegalovirus exposure and HLA in healthy donors. The PCR had 60 Vbeta and 13 Jbeta primers. Clones were read by immunoSEQ multiplex PCR, and TCRdb kept only the in-frame ones, dropping some. In the table there are some 150,000 clones, approximately 68% of which are singletons. Sequences were obtained from PBMCs. All receptors come from a man aged 35-49 years in good health and CMV-seronegative.

This chain joins TRBV7-9 and TRBJ2-7; D is ambiguous. V shed 1 base and J shed 3 bases, with 10 bases lying between them. Germline V lookup: CDR1 SEHNR, CDR2 FQNEAQ (reference sequence). The CDR3 length is 14 residues. CDR3 DNA: TGTGCCAGCAGCTTAGTCGCCAGGCACTACGAGCAGTACTTC. Its protein product is CASSLVARHYEQYF. Full variable domain (missing parts from reference TRBV7-9 and TRBJ2-7): DTGVSQNPRHKITKRGQNVTFRCDPISEHNRLYWYRQTLGQGPEFLTYFQNEAQLEKSRLLSDRFSAERPKGSFSTLEIQRTEQGDSAMYLCASSLVARHYEQYFGPGTRLTVT.

This chain uses TRBV7-6 with TRBJ2-5, with 7 bases identical to TRBD1. The CDR3 is 15 amino acids. Germline CDR1 reads SGHVS; CDR2 reads FNYEAQ. V dropped 5 bases and J dropped 0; count of bases not matched to a gene: 6. The CDR3 reads CASSGQTGYQETQYF. CDR3 in DNA: TGTGCCAGCAGCGGACAGACAGGGTACCAAGAGACCCAGTACTTC.

The chain is built from TRBV5-1 and TRBJ1-1; 11 positions agree with TRBD1. CDR3 size: 15 residues. With V trimmed by 4 bases and J by 4 bases, 6 bases remained unmatched. In germline, CDR1 is SGHRS, CDR2 YFSETQ. The DNA for the CDR3 is TGCGCCAGCAGCAAGGACAGGGGGCGGCCCACTGAAGCTTTCTTT. As protein: CASSKDRGRPTEAFF.

For this clone: A read error may produce the germline difference seen at one junction end. The gene calls are TRBV5-1 and TRBJ1-6; the match to TRBD1 covers 9 bases. Germline lookup yields CDR1 SGHRS and CDR2 YFSETQ. This CDR3 is 16 amino acids long. Here the CDR3 DNA reads TGCGCCAGCAGCCCCACACAGGGGGCAGGAAATTCACCCCTCAACTTT. It codes for CASSPTQGAGNSPLNF.

The chain has TRBV7-6 and TRBJ2-1, with D maybe TRBD1 (5 bases). This CDR3 comprises 13 residues. The germline V gene has CDR1 SGHVS and CDR2 FNYEAQ. The ends were cut back, 1 base at V and 6 bases at J, with 7 bases in the middle. The CDR3 nucleotides read TGTGCCAGCAGCTTAGAGGGGTTCAATGAGCAGTTCTTC. Amino acid sequence: CASSLEGFNEQFF.

The table lists this clone with a count of one. The chain carries TRBV30 and TRBJ1-5; D is undetermined. CDR1 GTSNPN and CDR2 SVGIG come from the germline V gene (reference sequence). V was shortened by 3 bases and J by 4 bases, with 13 bases between the two germline ends. This CDR3 comprises 14 residues. CDR3 loop: CAWRAGRGNQPQHF. The CDR3 DNA reads TGTGCCTGGAGAGCAGGACGGGGAAATCAGCCCCAGCATTTT.

As to this clone: Other nucleotide sequences in the sample specify the same CDR3. The rearrangement joins TRBV7-9 to TRBJ2-7; D might be TRBD1 (5 bases). V lost 5 bases to trimming and J lost 1 base, with 6 bases between them. This CDR3 comprises 12 residues. Germline V gene data show CDR1 as SEHNR and CDR2 as FQNEAQ (reference sequence). In DNA, the CDR3 is TGTGCCAGCAGCCCAGGGTCCTACGAGCAGTACTTC. It codes for CASSPGSYEQYF. The full variable domain, with the rest looked up from reference TRBV7-9 and TRBJ2-7, is DTGVSQNPRHKITKRGQNVTFRCDPISEHNRLYWYRQTLGQGPEFLTYFQNEAQLEKSRLLSDRFSAERPKGSFSTLEIQRTEQGDSAMYLCASSPGSYEQYFGPGTRLTVT.

The V call is TRBV5-1, the J call TRBJ2-5, with 9 nucleotides matching TRBD1. V lost 4 bases, J lost 4 bases, and 11 bases stayed unmatched. CDR1 is SGHRS, CDR2 YFSETQ, per germline. This CDR3 is built from 16 residues. CDR3: CASSPGRGQGGETQYF. The CDR3 DNA reads TGCGCCAGCAGCCCCGGAAGGGGACAGGGTGGAGAGACCCAGTACTTC.

This clone has only a few counts. The chain couples TRBV4-3 to TRBJ2-1; 13 bases match TRBD2. J lost 9 bases, V lost 0 bases, and 8 bases had no gene match. This CDR3 is 17 amino acids long. CDR1 is LGHNA and CDR2 is YSLEER in the germline V gene. The CDR3 reads CASSQETGTSGTGEQFF. CDR3 coding DNA: TGCGCCAGCAGCCAAGAGACCGGGACTAGCGGGACCGGTGAGCAGTTCTTC.

The rearrangement uses TRBV19 and TRBJ2-3, with a possible D match to TRBD2 (6 bases). V shed 8 bases and J shed 1 base, with 10 bases lying between them. The CDR3 extends over 13 amino acids. CDR1 is LNHDA, CDR2 SQIVND, per germline (reference sequence). CDR3 nucleotides: TGTGCCAGTGAGGTAGCGGGCACAGATACGCAGTATTTT. It encodes CASEVAGTDTQYF.